This TCR beta chain was recorded in a study of T cell responses to AZD1222 COVID-19 vaccine. CDR3 length: 15 amino acids. CDR1 SGHVS and CDR2 FQNEAQ come from the germline V gene. Trimming cost V 3 bases and J 2 bases, with 13 bases left between them. Only in-frame clones appear in the TCRdb table, and some are missing; sequencing was by immunoSEQ multiplex PCR. The data contain 40,000 to 55,000 clones, roughly 90% of them singletons. Pooling covered second doses at about 4 or about 12 weeks. The sequencing here drew on peripheral blood, taken 28 days after the second AZD1222 dose. The sequence was collected from an adult who received the AZD1222 COVID-19 vaccine. The chain links TRBV7-8 to TRBJ1-2; D gene unclear. The CDR3 loop is CASSLGERQNYGYTF. The CDR3 nucleotides are TGTGCCAGCAGCTTGGGAGAACGGCAAAACTATGGCTACACCTTC. The full variable domain, with the rest looked up from reference TRBV7-8 and TRBJ1-2, is GAGVSQSPRYKVAKRGQDVALRCDPISGHVSLFWYQQALGQGPEFLTYFQNEAQLDKSGLPSDRFFAERPEGSVSTLKIQRTQQEDSAVYLCASSLGERQNYGYTFGSGTRLTVV.